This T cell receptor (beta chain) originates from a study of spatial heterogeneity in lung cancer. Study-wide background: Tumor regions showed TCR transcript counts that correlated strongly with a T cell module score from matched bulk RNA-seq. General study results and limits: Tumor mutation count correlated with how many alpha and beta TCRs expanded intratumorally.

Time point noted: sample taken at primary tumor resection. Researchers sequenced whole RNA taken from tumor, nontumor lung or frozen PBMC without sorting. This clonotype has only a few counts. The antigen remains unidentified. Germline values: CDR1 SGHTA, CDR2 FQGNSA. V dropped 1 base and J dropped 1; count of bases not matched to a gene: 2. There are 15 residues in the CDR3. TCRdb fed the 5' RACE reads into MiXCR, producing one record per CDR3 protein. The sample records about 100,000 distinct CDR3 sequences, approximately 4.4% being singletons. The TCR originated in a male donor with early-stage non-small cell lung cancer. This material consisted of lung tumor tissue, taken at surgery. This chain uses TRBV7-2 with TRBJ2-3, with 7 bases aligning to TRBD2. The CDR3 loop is CASSLGGGGTDTQYF. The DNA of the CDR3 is TGTGCCAGCAGCTTAGGGGGGGGTGGCACAGATACGCAGTATTTT. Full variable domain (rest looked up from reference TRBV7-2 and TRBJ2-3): GAGVSQSPSNKVTEKGKDVELRCDPISGHTALYWYRQSLGQGLEFLIYFQGNSAPDKSGLPSDRFSAERTGGSVSTLTIQRTQQEDSAVYLCASSLGGGGTDTQYFGPGTRLTVL.